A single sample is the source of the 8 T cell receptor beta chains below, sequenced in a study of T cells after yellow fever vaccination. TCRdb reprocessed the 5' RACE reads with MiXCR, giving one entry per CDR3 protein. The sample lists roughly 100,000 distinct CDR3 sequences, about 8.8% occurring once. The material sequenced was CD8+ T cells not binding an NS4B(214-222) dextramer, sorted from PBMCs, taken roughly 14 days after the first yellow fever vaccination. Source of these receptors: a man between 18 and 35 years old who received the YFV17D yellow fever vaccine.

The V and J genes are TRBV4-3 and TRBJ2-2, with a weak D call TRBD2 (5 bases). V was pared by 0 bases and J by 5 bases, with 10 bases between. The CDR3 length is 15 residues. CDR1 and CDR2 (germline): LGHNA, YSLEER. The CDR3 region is CASSQDTSRTGELFF. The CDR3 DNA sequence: TGCGCCAGCAGCCAAGATACTAGTAGGACCGGGGAGCTGTTTTTT.

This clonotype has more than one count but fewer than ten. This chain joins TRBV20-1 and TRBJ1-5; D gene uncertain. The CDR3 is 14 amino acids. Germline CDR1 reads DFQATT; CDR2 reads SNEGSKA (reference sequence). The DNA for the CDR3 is TGCACCACGAGCGAGGCGGGTTGGGGTCAGCCCCAGCATTTT. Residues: CTTSEAGWGQPQHF.

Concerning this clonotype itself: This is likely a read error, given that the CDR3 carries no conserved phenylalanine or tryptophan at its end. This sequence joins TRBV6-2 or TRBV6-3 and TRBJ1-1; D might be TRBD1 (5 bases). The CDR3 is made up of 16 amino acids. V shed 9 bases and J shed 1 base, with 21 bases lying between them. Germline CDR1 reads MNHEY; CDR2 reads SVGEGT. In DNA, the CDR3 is TGTGCCAGTTATTCCCCTGGGGGGGGAAGGAACACTGAAGCTTTCCTT. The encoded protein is CASYSPGGGRNTEAFL.

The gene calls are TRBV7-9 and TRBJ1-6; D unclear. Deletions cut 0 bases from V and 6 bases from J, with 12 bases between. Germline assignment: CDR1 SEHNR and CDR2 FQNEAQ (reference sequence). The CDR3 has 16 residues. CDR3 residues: CASSLAYPSPNSPLHF. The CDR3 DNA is TGTGCCAGCAGCTTAGCGTATCCAAGTCCTAATTCACCCCTCCACTTT.

CDR3 nucleotides: TGCGCCAGCAGCCCCGGGGGAGGGGGGCCCTATGGCTACACCTTC. It codes for CASSPGGGGPYGYTF. The chain combines TRBV4-3 with TRBJ1-2, with a possible D match to TRBD1 (6 bases). V lost 4 bases to trimming and J lost 4 bases, with 16 bases between them. The CDR3 is made up of 15 amino acids. CDR1 is LGHNA and CDR2 is YSLEER in the germline V gene.

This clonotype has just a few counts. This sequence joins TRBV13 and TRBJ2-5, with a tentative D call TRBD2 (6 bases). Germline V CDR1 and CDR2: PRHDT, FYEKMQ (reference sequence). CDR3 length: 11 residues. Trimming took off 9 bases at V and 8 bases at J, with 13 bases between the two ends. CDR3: CASAGGETQYF. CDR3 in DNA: TGTGCCAGTGCCGGGGGTGAAACCCAGTACTTC.

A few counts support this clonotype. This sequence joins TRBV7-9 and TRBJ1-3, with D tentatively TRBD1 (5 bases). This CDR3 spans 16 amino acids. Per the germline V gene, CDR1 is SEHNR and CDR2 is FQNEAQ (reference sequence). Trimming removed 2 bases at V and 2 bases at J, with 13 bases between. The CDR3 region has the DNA TGTGCCAGCAGCTTACCCGGCCTGGGACCTGGAAACACCATATATTTT. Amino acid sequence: CASSLPGLGPGNTIYF.

This CDR3 reads CASSWDPRETQYF. Here the CDR3 DNA reads TGCGCCAGCAGCTGGGACCCGAGGGAGACCCAGTACTTC. V and J are TRBV4-1 and TRBJ2-5; TRBD1 or TRBD2 may be the D gene (5 bases each). The CDR3 length is 13 residues. CDR1 is MGHRA, CDR2 YSYEKL, per germline. Trimming pared 5 bases from V and 5 bases from J, leaving 12 bases between.